The clone carrying this T cell receptor beta chain appeared a few times. Trimming left V 5 bases short and J 5 bases short, with 9 bases between. Germline lookup yields CDR1 MNHEY and CDR2 SVGEGT. The CDR3 extends over 12 amino acids. These data are taken from a study of T and B cells in COVID-19 patients. Study details: Recovered patients mostly had mild to moderate COVID-19 managed as outpatients. In the active-infection cohort, about 90% of the roughly 20 patients had comorbidities linked to unfavorable COVID-19 outcome.

TRB rearrangements were amplified by multiplex PCR with BIOMED2 TRB-A/B primers. TCRdb analysed the multiplex PCR reads with MiXCR anew, one entry per CDR3 protein. The data hold 15,000 to 20,000 distinct CDR3 sequences, with 36% observed a single time. Blood genomic DNA input for TRB amplification was about 250-500 ng. Source material: blood. The receptor was derived from a human donor with active COVID-19. This chain links TRBV6-2 or TRBV6-3 with TRBJ2-5; D ambiguous. The CDR3, as DNA: TGTGCCAGCAGTGGGCAGTACGAGACCCAGTACTTC. Translating gives CASSGQYETQYF.